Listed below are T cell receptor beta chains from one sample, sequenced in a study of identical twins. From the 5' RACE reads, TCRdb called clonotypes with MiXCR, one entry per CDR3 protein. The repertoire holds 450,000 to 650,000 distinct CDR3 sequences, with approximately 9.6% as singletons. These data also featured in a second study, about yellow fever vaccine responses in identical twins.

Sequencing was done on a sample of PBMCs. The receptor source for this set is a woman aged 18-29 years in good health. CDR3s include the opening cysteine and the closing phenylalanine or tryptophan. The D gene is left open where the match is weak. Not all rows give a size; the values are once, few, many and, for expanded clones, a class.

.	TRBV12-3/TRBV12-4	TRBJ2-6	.	TGTGCCAGCGATGGACAGTCAAACTCTGGGGCCAACGTCCTGACTTTC	CASDGQSNSGANVLTF
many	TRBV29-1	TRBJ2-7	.	TGCAGCGCCCGGGACTTATACTACGAGCAGTACTTC	CSARDLYYEQYF
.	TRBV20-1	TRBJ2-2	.	TGCAGTGCTAATCTTATGGGGAACACCGGGGAGCTGTTTTTT	CSANLMGNTGELFF
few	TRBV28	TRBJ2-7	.	TGTGCCAGCAGTTCCGACCTCAGGCCCTCCTACGAGCAGTACTTC	CASSSDLRPSYEQYF
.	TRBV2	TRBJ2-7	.	TGTGCCAGCATGGGATCTCCGGCCTACGAGCAGTACTTC	CASMGSPAYEQYF
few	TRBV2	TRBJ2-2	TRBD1	TGTGCCATGACCACTACAGGGGGGTCGAACACCGGGGAGCTGTTTTTT	CAMTTTGGSNTGELFF
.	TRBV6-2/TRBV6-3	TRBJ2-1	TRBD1	TGTGCCAGCAGGTCTACAGGGGGGAATGAGCAGTTCTTC	CASRSTGGNEQFF
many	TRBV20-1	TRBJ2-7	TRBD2	TGCAGTGCGTTAGCCGGTAGTGGTGCCGGGACTAGCTTCTACGAGCAGTACTTC	CSALAGSGAGTSFYEQYF
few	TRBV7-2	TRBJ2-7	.	TGTGCCAGCAGCCCAGGATCCGGGACTTCGGGCGAGCAGTACTTC	CASSPGSGTSGEQYF
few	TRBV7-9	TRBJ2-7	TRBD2	TGTGCCAGCAGCCTACGGGGGGGGCGGGTTTGGGAGCAGTACTTC	CASSLRGGRVWEQYF
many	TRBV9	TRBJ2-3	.	TGTGCCAGCAGCGTAGAAGGGGGGGGTCTAATCACAGATACGCAGTATTTT	CASSVEGGGLITDTQYF
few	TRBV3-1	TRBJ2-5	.	TGTGCCAGCAGCCAAGTCTCGGGGCCTAAGAGGCCCCAGTACTTC	CASSQVSGPKRPQYF
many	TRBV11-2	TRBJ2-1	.	TGTGCCAGCAGCTTAGCCGACAGGGACTTTAATGAGCAGTTCTTC	CASSLADRDFNEQFF
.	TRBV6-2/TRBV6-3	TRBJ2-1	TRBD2	TGTGCCAGCATACCAAGCGGGAGGGCCTACAATGAGCAGTTCTTC	CASIPSGRAYNEQFF
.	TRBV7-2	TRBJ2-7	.	TGTGCCAGCAGCTTAGCCATACCGGGACTTCCGGGGTACGAGCAGTACTTC	CASSLAIPGLPGYEQYF
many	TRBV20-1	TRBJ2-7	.	TGCAGTGCTAGCGCCCTCTACGAACTCACCTACGAGCAGTACTTC	CSASALYELTYEQYF
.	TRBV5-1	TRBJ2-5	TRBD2	TGCGCCAGCAGCCCGACTAGCGTCCAAGAGACCCAGTACTTC	CASSPTSVQETQYF
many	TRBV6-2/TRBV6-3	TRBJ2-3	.	TGTGCCAGCAGTTACTGGTTAGCTGAAGATACGCAGTATTTT	CASSYWLAEDTQYF
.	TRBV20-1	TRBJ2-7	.	TGCAGTGCTAGTCGAGGGTCCGAGCAGTACTTC	CSASRGSEQYF
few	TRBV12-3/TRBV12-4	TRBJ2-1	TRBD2	TGTGCCAGCAGCCTAGAGGGACTAGAGGGCGAGTTCTTC	CASSLEGLEGEFF
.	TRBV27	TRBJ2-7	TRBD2	TGTGCCAGCAGCCGAACCTCGGGACTAGCCCGACTCAGCTACGAGCAGTACTTC	CASSRTSGLARLSYEQYF
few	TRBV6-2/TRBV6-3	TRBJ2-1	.	TGTGCCAGCAGCCCCGCAGGGGGGGCGATCAATGAGCAGTTCTTC	CASSPAGGAINEQFF
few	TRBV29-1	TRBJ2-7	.	TGCAGCGTTGAAGGGCAAATGAGTGGACGGACCTACGAGCAGTACTTC	CSVEGQMSGRTYEQYF
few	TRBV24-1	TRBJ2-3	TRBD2	TGTGCCACCAGTGACCCAGCGGGAGGGCCGCATACGCAGTATTTT	CATSDPAGGPHTQYF
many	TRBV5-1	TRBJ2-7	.	TGCGCCAGCAGCTTATCCGGGACGCCCTACGAGCAGTACTTC	CASSLSGTPYEQYF
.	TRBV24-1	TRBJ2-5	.	TGTGCCACCAGTGATCCGGCGACAGTTCAAGAGACCCAGTACTTC	CATSDPATVQETQYF
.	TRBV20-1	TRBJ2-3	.	TGCAGTGCTGCGCACTTTCAGGTGGATACGCAGTATTTT	CSAAHFQVDTQYF
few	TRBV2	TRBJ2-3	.	TGTGCCAGCAGGTGGGACTCCCTTATGGATACGCAGTATTTT	CASRWDSLMDTQYF
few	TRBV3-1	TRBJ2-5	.	TGTGCCAGCAGCCAAGATCCGGTCGGGGAAGAGACCCAGTACTTC	CASSQDPVGEETQYF
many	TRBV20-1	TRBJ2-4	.	TGCAGTGCTGACAGGAAGGCCAAAAACATTCAGTACTTC	CSADRKAKNIQYF
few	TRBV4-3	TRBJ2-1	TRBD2	TGCGCCAGCAGCCAAGATCGGGCTAGCGGGATCTACAATGAGCAGTTCTTC	CASSQDRASGIYNEQFF
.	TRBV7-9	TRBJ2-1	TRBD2	TGTGCCAGCAGCCACTCGGGGTCGCGGGGGGCCTACAATGAGCAGTTCTTC	CASSHSGSRGAYNEQFF
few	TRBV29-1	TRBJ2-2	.	TGCAGCGTTGAAAATTTGGGGATCACCGGGGAGCTGTTTTTT	CSVENLGITGELFF
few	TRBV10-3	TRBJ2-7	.	TGTGCCATCAGTGACTTACGGGGTGGCTACGAGCAGTACTTC	CAISDLRGGYEQYF
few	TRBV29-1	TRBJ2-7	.	TGCAGCGCCGGTGGAGGGACCCGTCCCCCAGATGGCGAGCAGTACTTC	CSAGGGTRPPDGEQYF
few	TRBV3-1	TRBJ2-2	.	TGTGCCAGCAGCCAACACGGGAGCGGTAACGGGGAGCTGTTTTTT	CASSQHGSGNGELFF
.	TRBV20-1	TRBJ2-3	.	TGCAGTGCTAGAGATAATTGGGACCCTCGAGGAGATACGCAGTATTTT	CSARDNWDPRGDTQYF
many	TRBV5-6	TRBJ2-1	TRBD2	TGTGCCAGCAGTTCAGGGACTAGGGAGGACAATGAGCAGTTCTTC	CASSSGTREDNEQFF
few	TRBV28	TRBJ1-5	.	TGTGCCAGCAGCCGGCCCGTAAGCAATCAGCCCCAGCATTTT	CASSRPVSNQPQHF
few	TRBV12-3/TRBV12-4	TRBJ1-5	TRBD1	TGTGCCAGCAGCGCCGACAGGGGGGGCAATCAGCCCCAGCATTTT	CASSADRGGNQPQHF
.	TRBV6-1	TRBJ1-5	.	TGTGCCAGCAGGTTAGCGGGCAGCCTTCAGCATTTT	CASRLAGSLQHF
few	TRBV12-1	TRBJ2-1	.	TGTGCCAGCAGCTCGGAGCAGCATGAGCAGTTCTTC	CASSSEQHEQFF
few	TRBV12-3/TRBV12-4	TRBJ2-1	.	TGTGCCAGCAGTTTAGCGTGGTCCAACGAGCAGTTCTTC	CASSLAWSNEQFF
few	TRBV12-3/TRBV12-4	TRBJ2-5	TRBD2	TGTGCCTTCAGTTTATGGGGACTAGCGGGGGGCTATCAAGAGACCCAGTACTTC	CAFSLWGLAGGYQETQYF
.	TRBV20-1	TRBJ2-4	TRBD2	TGCAGTGCCCCGGGACTAGCGGGAGAAAACATTCAGTACTTC	CSAPGLAGENIQYF
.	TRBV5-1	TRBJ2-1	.	TGCGCCAGCAGCTGGCCCCCCACCGGGACACCTTACAATGAGCAGTTCTTC	CASSWPPTGTPYNEQFF
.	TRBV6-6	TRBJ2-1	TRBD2	TGTGCCAGCAGTTACGGGAATAGCGGGCGCAACAATGAGCAGTTCTTC	CASSYGNSGRNNEQFF